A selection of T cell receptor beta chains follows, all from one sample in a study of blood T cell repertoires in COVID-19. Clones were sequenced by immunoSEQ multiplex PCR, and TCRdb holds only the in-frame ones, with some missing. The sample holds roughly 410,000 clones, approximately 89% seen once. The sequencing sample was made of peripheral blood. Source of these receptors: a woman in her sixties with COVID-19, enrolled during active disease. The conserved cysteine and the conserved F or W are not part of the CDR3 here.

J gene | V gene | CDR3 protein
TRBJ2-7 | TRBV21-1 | ASNWTAINGYHEQY
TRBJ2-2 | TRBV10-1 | ARETGAQNTGELF
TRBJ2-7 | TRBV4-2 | ASSQDESSYEQY
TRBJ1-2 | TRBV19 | ASSPLRDSDGGYT
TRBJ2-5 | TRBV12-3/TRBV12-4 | ASMVGETQY
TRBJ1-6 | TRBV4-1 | ASSQDTPNSPLH
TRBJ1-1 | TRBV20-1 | SASNDRGRRAF
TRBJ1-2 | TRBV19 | ASRDSYYGYT
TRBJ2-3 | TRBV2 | ASQTLGGRTDTQY
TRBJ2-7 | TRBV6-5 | ASGRDPTYEQY
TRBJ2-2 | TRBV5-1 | ASSLTSVDPTTGELF
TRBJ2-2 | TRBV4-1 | ASSRLGERPGAGELF
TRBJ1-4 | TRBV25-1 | ASSRRRGSNEKLF
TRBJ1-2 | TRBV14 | ASSRVLNRGTNYGYT
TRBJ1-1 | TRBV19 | ASSINRNTEAF
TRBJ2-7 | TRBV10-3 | AISRQGGPQIPAEQY
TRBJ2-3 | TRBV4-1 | ASSLGQGFPDTQY
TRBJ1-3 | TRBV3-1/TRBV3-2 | ASSQLKGLGNTIY
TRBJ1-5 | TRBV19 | AGSTGRRNQPQH
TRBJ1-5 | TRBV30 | AWSPGGQGQPQH
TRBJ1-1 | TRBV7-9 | ASSLSSEGLAF
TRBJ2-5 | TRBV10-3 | AISESQNSQETQY
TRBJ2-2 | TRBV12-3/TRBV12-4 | ASSPQGPGELF
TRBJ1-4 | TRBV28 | ASSLGTDLFREKLF
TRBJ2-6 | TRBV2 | ASSTPRGTYSLGANVLT
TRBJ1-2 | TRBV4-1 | ASGGAHRDGYT
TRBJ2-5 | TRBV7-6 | ASSAQGAGETQY
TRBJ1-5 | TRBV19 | ASIRTGTSNQPQH
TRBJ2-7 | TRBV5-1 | ASSPIGQVSYEQY
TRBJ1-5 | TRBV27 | ASSPGTGDNQPQH
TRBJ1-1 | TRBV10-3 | AIRTGQNTEAF
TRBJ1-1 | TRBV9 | ASSSPTDNTEAF
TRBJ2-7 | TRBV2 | AGGGHHEQY
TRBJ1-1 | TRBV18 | ASSPGVNTEAF
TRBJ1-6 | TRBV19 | ASRNRGQSPLH
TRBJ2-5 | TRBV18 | ASSLTGGALQETQY
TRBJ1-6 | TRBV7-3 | ASSLGLSNSPLH
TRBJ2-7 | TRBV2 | ASRPDTAYEQY
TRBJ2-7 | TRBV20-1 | SASSTEGRGLFHEQY
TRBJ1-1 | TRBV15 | ATKLGVNTEAF
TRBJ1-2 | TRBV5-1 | ASSSGLRKSYT
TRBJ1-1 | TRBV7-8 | ASSWGWTGTEAF
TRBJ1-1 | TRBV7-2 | ASSLVQMNTEAF
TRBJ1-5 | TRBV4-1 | ASSQGQGSNQPQH
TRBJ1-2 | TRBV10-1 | ATAGGGDGYT
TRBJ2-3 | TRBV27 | ASSPGQTSTDTQY
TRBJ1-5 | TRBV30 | AWSPGQGYQPQH
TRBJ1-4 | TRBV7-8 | ASSTGPREKLF
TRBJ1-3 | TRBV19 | ASRNQASGNTIY
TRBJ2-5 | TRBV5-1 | ASSFNSGGQGETQY
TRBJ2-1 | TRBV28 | ASSLSQGAWIGAQF
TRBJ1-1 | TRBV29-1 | SVEDLGGNTEAF
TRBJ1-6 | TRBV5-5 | ASSYRGLNSPLH
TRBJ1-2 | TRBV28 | ASKQGPDYGYT
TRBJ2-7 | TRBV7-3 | ASSLTGTSSEQY
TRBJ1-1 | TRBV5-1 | ASSGGPLENTEAF
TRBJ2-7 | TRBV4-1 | ASSREGGVYEQY